This T cell receptor beta chain was captured in a study of shared clonotypes between healthy human individuals. Some clones are missing from TCRdb's copy, which holds only in-frame ones; the method was immunoSEQ multiplex PCR. The sample holds under 850,000 clones, around 70% seen once. Whole-study findings and limits: The sharing of 4% to 5.5% of naive CD4 clonotypes was seen across a handful of donors.

The germline gives CDR1 KGHSH, CDR2 LQKENI. Trimming cost V 2 bases and J 2 bases; bases outside gene matches: 11. The CDR3 is 17 residues long. About this clone: Its matching antigen is unknown.

The V gene is TRBV18, the J gene TRBJ2-7, with 8 bases lining up with TRBD2. The receptor's source is a woman aged 25 to 39 in good health. Sequenced: memory CD4+ T cells sorted from blood. Subset specified: CD45RA-negative fraction. CDR3 bases: TGTGCCAGCTCACCAGCGTCTGGCGGGAGGACCCCCTACGAGCAGTACTTC. Its protein is CASSPASGGRTPYEQYF. Filled out from reference TRBV18 and TRBJ2-7, the complete variable domain reads NAGVMQNPRHLVRRRGQEARLRCSPMKGHSHVYWYRQLPEEGLKFMVYLQKENIIDESGMPKERFSAEFPKEGPSILRIQQVVRGDSAAYFCASSPASGGRTPYEQYFGPGTRLTVT.